Sequencing of this TCR beta chain was carried out in a study of T cells in narcolepsy. Looking at the study overall: Patients with NT1 or NT2 and healthy control donors were enrolled. General study results and limits: Some memory CD4+ repertoires had no autoreactive clone sequences. Autoreactive clonotypes reportedly recurred in blood of same and different patients, not controls. Comparing one patient's CSF and blood CD4+ clonotypes highlighted HCRT- and TRIB2-specific autoreactive clonotypes.

The table came from immunoSEQ multiplex PCR; TCRdb's copy has only in-frame clones and leaves some out. Among around 22,000 clones, 80% to 85% were seen once, and the ten largest hold roughly 4.1%. CDR3 length: 15 amino acids. Germline V lookup: CDR1 SGHNT, CDR2 YENEEA. V lost 5 bases to trimming and J lost 2 bases, with 16 bases between them. Points on this clone: Antigen: not known.

Sequenced material: memory (CD45RA-) CD4+ T cells from blood. This TCR came from a human donor in good health. The chain carries TRBV11-3 and TRBJ2-7; a possible D gene is TRBD2 (6 bases). The CDR3 loop reads CASSRIGGAAYEQYF. In DNA, the CDR3 is TGTGCCAGCAGCCGCATAGGAGGGGCTGCCTACGAGCAGTACTTC.